These T cell receptor beta chains were read from a single sample in a study of blood T cell repertoires in COVID-19. Assay: immunoSEQ multiplex PCR; the TCRdb copy retains only in-frame clones and omits some. The repertoire includes about 72,000 clones, approximately 82% of them detected once, and roughly 18% sits in the top ten. Input material: peripheral blood. The receptors shown here come from a woman aged 80 or older with acute or convalescent COVID-19. Each CDR3 is given with its conserved first and last residue.

j_call v_call cdr3_aa
TRBJ1-4 TRBV19 CASTEGANEKLFF
TRBJ2-1 TRBV24-1 CATSDLGGGRQGSYNEQFF
TRBJ1-2 TRBV24-1 CATSDLDGNYGYTF
TRBJ2-1 TRBV20-1 CSASRDGSYNEQFF
TRBJ1-1 TRBV5-4 CASSLGDRDTEAFF
TRBJ2-3 TRBV4-2 CASSQEGSGRTDTQYF
TRBJ2-7 TRBV11-2 CASTQRGYYEQYF
TRBJ1-2 TRBV10-3 CAISESHKGAYYGYTF
TRBJ1-1 TRBV5-1 CASRQGASTEAFF
TRBJ1-2 TRBV19 CASTGQRTAYYGYTF
TRBJ1-1 TRBV6-1 CASSEFGRADTEAFF
TRBJ2-1 TRBV19 CASSTHGAGLAGGRYEQFF
TRBJ1-6 TRBV6-1 CASSERQGGDSPLHF
TRBJ1-6 TRBV28 CASSLLPGQGDSPLHF
TRBJ2-5 TRBV3-1/TRBV3-2 CASSPVAGGGETQYF
TRBJ1-4 TRBV5-4 CASSQQGSNEKLFF
TRBJ1-2 TRBV24-1 CATSDPGQGDYGYTF
TRBJ2-7 TRBV9 CASSVDGTRIHEQYF
TRBJ1-2 TRBV24-1 CATSKQGSYGYTF
TRBJ2-3 TRBV6-1 CASSDTFGSWADTQYF